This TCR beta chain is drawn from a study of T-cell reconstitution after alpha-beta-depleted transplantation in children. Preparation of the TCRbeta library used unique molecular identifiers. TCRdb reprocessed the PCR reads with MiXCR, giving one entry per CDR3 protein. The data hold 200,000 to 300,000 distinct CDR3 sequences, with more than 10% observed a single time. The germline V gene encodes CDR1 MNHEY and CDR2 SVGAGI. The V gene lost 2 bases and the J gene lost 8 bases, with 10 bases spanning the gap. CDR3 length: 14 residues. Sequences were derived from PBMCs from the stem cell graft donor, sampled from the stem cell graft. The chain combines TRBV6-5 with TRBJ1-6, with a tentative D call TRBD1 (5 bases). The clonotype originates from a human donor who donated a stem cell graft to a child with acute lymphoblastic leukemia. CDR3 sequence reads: CASSYGGEDSPLHF. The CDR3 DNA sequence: TGTGCCAGCAGTTACGGGGGAGAGGATTCACCCCTCCACTTT.